This TCR beta chain was captured by sequencing in a study of blood T cell repertoires in COVID-19. Study overall: The samples span acute and convalescent COVID-19 from the United States, Italy and Spain. From T cells, B-cell-depleted T cells, or PBMCs came the material, which was cDNA or gDNA.

Per the original data handling: How many nucleated cells were present was estimated from reference gene primer amplification. The method was immunoSEQ multiplex PCR; TCRdb's version includes in-frame clones alone and lacks a portion of them. V, J and clone size are those of that table, while D and trimming were read from the DNA. This table holds roughly 75,000 clones, 80% to 95% found once. Sequencing input: peripheral blood. The source is a human donor in a cohort sampled during active COVID-19.

CDR3 residues: CASSPVPELETQYF. The CDR3 nucleotides read TGTGCCAGCTCACCAGTTCCCGAGCTGGAGACCCAGTACTTC. V and J are TRBV18 and TRBJ2-5; D gene uncertain. The CDR3 consists of 14 residues. Germline values: CDR1 KGHSH, CDR2 LQKENI. The germline V and J ends were trimmed by 2 bases and 5 bases, with 12 bases remaining between them.